One and the same sample provided the 8 T cell receptor beta chains below, sequenced in a study of blood T cell repertoires in COVID-19. Here immunoSEQ multiplex PCR was the method, and the copy in TCRdb shows in-frame clones only, minus some. Of tens of thousands of clones in the sample, roughly nine tenths are singletons; the top ten hold almost 4.5%. Source material: peripheral blood. The source of these receptors is a man over 45 with active COVID-19.

The rearrangement uses TRBV3-1 (or the pseudogene TRBV3-2) and TRBJ1-2; TRBD1 agrees at 7 bases. Germline values: CDR1 LGHDT, CDR2 YNNKEL (reference sequence). There are 13 residues in the CDR3. J lost 8 bases, V lost 1 base, and 4 bases had no gene match. The CDR3 DNA is TGTGCCAGCAGCCAAGGGGGACAGTCGGGCTACACCTTC. This translates into CASSQGGQSGYTF.

This clone has only one observation. This sequence joins TRBV5-1 and TRBJ2-1; D perhaps matches TRBD1 (5 bases). Germline lookup yields CDR1 SGHRS and CDR2 YFSETQ. The germline V and J ends were trimmed by 0 bases and 7 bases, with 5 bases remaining between them. This CDR3 has 12 residues. CDR3 residues: CASSLEGNEQFF. The DNA of the CDR3 is TGCGCCAGCAGCTTGGAGGGGAATGAGCAGTTCTTC.

The chain couples TRBV11-2 to TRBJ2-1, with 7 bases matching TRBD1. The germline V gene encodes CDR1 SGHAT and CDR2 FQNNGV. The CDR3 covers 15 residues. Germline trimming cut 4 bases from V and 5 bases from J; bases unmatched to any gene: 8. The CDR3 loop is CASSSQGELDNEQFF. CDR3 nucleotides: TGTGCCAGCAGCTCTCAGGGGGAGCTCGACAATGAGCAGTTCTTC. Using reference TRBV11-2 and TRBJ2-1 for the parts outside the CDR3, the full variable domain is EAGVAQSPRYKIIEKRQSVAFWCNPISGHATLYWYQQILGQGPKLLIQFQNNGVVDDSQLPKDRFSAERLKGVDSTLKIQPAKLEDSAVYLCASSSQGELDNEQFFGPGTRLTVL.

This chain uses TRBV6-5 with TRBJ2-4, with 9 bases matching TRBD1. Germline CDR1 MNHEY, CDR2 SVGAGI. V shed 4 bases and J 3 bases; nucleotides not matched to a gene: 7. This CDR3 comprises 16 residues. Here the CDR3 DNA reads TGTGCCAGCAGTTCGGGACAGGGCGAAGGCAAAAACATTCAGTACTTC. Translation gives CASSSGQGEGKNIQYF.

The V gene is TRBV11-1, the J gene TRBJ1-1; 7 nucleotides match TRBD1. The CDR3 totals 14 residues. The germline CDR1 and CDR2 sequences are SGHAT and FQDESV (reference sequence). J was trimmed by 2 bases and V by 4 bases; bases with no gene match: 4. CDR3: CASSSRQGNTEAFF. The CDR3 coding sequence is TGTGCCAGCAGCTCCCGACAGGGAAACACTGAAGCTTTCTTT.

This clone has only one observation. The V gene is TRBV5-1, the J gene TRBJ1-3; possibly TRBD1 for D (5 bases). CDR1 and CDR2 from the germline V gene are SGHRS and YFSETQ. The CDR3 spans 16 residues. V gave up 0 bases and J gave up 2 bases, with 12 bases separating them. CDR3 bases: TGCGCCAGCAGCTTGGCCGGGTTCAGGGCTGGAAACACCATATATTTT. It translates to CASSLAGFRAGNTIYF.

The CDR3 nucleotides read TGTGCCAGCTCACCAGGGCTGATCCCCTCTGGAAACACCATATATTTT. It yields the protein CASSPGLIPSGNTIYF. The chain carries TRBV18 and TRBJ1-3; unclear D gene. Germline loops: CDR1 KGHSH, CDR2 LQKENI. CDR3 length: 16 amino acids. V was pared by 2 bases and J by 0 bases, with 11 bases between.

The V and J genes are TRBV19 and TRBJ2-1, with TRBD1 matching over 7 bases. V dropped 8 bases and J dropped 5; count of bases not matched to a gene: 12. Germline CDR1 is LNHDA and CDR2 is SQIVND (reference sequence). The CDR3 extends over 15 amino acids. This CDR3 is CASQRQGLIDNEQFF. CDR3 DNA: TGTGCCAGTCAAAGACAGGGCCTTATCGACAATGAGCAGTTCTTC.